This T cell receptor beta chain was captured in a study of T cell responses to AZD1222 COVID-19 vaccine. The overall study: Analyses pooled second doses at about 4 or about 12 weeks.

General study points: Donors in the cohort were predominantly white British and more often female, and clonal diversity was possibly underestimated. Nearly half of spike-specific TCRs reportedly target variant regions that are unmutated in the B.1.351 and B.1.1.7 variants. The breadth and depth of Spike-specific TCRs increased once two AZD1222 doses had been given.

The length of the CDR3 is 13 residues. V was cut by 6 bases and J by 4 bases, with 10 bases left in between. Germline CDR1 reads MNHEY; CDR2 reads SVGAGI. The data were produced by immunoSEQ multiplex PCR, yet TCRdb's version contains in-frame clones alone and is incomplete. The repertoire has about 120,000 clones, about 90% of them found once; the top ten carry almost 5.5%. In its sample, this clone was seen once. The antigen remains unidentified. Material: peripheral blood, obtained on day 0 of AZD1222 vaccination. The V gene is TRBV6-5, the J gene TRBJ1-5; possible D gene TRBD1, 5 bases. The source is an adult in good health. The CDR3 spells CASRETVNQPQHF. CDR3 nucleotides: TGTGCCAGCAGGGAGACAGTTAATCAGCCCCAGCATTTT.